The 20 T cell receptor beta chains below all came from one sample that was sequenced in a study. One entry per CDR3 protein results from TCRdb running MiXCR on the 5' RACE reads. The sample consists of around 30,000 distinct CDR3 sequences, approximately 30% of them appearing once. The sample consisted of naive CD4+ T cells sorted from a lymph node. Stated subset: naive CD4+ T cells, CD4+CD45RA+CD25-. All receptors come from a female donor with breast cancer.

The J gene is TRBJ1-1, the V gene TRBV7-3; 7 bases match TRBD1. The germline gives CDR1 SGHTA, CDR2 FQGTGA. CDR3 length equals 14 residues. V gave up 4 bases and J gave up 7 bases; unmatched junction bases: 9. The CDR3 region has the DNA TGTGCCAGCAGCTGGGACAGCCTAGTCCGTGAAGCTTTCTTT. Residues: CASSWDSLVREAFF.

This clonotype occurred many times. CDR3 bases: TGTGCCAGCAGCTTACCCAGGGTAGCCAAAAACATTCAGTACTTC. It specifies CASSLPRVAKNIQYF. The J gene is TRBJ2-4, the V gene TRBV7-4, with D tentatively TRBD1 (5 bases). Trimming left V 2 bases short and J 0 bases short, with 8 bases between. Germline lookup yields CDR1 SGHVT and CDR2 SQSDAQ. This CDR3 has 15 residues. The full variable domain, with the rest looked up from reference TRBV7-4 and TRBJ2-4, is GAGVSQSPRYKVAKRGRDVALRCDSISGHVTLYWYRQTLGQGSEVLTYSQSDAQRDKSGRPSGRFSAERPERSVSTLKIQRTEQGDSAVYLCASSLPRVAKNIQYFGAGTRLSVL.

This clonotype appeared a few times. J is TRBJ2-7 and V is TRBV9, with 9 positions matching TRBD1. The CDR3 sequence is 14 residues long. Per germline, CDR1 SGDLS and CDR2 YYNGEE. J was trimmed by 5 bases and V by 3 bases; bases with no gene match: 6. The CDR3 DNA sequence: TGTGCCAGCAGCGCCCGGGACAGGGAGAACGAGCAGTACTTC. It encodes CASSARDRENEQYF.

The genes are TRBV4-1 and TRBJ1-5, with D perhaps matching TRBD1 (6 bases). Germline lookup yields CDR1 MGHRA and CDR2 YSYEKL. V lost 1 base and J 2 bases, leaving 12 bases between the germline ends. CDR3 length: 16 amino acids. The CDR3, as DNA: TGCGCCAGCAGCCAAGGGAGGGGGGTTCGCAATCAGCCCCAGCATTTT. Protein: CASSQGRGVRNQPQHF.

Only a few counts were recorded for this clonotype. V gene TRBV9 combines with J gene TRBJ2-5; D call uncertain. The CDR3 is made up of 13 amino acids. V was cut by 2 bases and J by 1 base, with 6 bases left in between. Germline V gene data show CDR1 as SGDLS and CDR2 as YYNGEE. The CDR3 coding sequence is TGTGCCAGCAGCGTCGGCGGCCAAGAGACCCAGTACTTC. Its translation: CASSVGGQETQYF.

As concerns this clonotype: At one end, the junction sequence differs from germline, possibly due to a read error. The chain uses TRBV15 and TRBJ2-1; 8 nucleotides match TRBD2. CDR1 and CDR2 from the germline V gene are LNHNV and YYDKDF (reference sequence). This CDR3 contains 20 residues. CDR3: CATSSKPGGASGSSYNEQLF. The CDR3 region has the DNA TGTGCCACCAGCTCCAAACCCGGAGGGGCAAGCGGGAGCTCCTACAATGAGCAGCTCTTC.

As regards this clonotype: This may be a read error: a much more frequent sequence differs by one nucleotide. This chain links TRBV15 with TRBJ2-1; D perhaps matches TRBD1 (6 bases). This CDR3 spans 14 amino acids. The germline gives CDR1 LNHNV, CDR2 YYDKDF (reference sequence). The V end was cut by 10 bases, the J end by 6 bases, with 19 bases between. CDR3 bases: TGTGCCAACAGGGCTGACGTACCGGCCAATGAGCAGTTCTTC. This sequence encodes CANRADVPANEQFF.

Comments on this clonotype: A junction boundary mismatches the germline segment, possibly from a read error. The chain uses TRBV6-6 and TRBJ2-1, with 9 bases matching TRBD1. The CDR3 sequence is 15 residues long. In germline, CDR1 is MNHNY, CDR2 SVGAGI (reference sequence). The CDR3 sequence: CASSYGQGTYSEQFF. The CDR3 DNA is TGTGCCAGCAGTTACGGACAGGGGACATACAGTGAGCAGTTCTTC.

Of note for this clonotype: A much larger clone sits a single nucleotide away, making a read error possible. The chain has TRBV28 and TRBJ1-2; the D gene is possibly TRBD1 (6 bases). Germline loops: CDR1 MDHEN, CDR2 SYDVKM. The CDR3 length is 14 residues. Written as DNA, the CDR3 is TGTGTCAGCAACCCACTCTTGGGGGCTGGAGGCTACACCTTC. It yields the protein CVSNPLLGAGGYTF.

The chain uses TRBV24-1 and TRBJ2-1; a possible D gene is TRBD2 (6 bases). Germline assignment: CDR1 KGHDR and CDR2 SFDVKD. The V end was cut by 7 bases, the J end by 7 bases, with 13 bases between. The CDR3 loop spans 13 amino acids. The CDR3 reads CATSGVGGNEQFF. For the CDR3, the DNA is TGTGCCACCAGCGGGGTGGGGGGAAATGAGCAGTTCTTC.

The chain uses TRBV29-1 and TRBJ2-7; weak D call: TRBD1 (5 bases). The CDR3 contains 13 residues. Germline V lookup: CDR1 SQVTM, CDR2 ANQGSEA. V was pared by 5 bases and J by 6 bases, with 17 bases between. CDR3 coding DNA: TGCAGCGTTAGGGAAAACCAGGGTACCGAGCAGTACTTC. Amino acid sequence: CSVRENQGTEQYF.

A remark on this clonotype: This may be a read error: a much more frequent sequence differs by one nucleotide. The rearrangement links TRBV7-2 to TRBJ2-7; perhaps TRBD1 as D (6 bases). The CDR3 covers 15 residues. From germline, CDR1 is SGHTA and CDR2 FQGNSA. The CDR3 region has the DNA TGTGCCGGCAGCTTAGCCAGGGGAAGCGCCTACGAGCAGTACTTC. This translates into CAGSLARGSAYEQYF.

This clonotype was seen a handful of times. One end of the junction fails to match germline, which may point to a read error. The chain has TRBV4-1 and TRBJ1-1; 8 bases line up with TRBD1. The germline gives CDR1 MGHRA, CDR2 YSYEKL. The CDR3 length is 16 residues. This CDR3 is CASGQPSGGLNTEAFF. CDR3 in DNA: TGCGCCAGCGGCCAACCCTCAGGGGGCTTGAACACTGAAGCTTTCTTT.

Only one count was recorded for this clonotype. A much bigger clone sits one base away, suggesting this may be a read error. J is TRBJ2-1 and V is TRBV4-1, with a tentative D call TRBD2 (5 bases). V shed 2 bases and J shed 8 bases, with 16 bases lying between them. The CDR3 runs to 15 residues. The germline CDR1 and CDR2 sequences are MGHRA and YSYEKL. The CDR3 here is CASSQWSGSSDEQFF. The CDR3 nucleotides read TGCGCCAGCAGCCAATGGAGCGGAAGTTCGGATGAGCAGTTCTTC.

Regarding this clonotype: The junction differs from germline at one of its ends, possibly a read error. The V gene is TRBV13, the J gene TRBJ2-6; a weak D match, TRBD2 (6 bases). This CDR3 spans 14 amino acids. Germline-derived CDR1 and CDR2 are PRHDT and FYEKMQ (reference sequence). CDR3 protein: CASARGTGANVPTF. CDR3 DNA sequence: TGTGCCTCGGCGCGGGGCACTGGGGCCAACGTCCCGACTTTC.

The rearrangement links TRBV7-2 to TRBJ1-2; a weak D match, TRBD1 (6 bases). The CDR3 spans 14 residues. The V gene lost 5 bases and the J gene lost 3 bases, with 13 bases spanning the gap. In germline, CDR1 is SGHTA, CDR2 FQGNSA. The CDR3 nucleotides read TGTGCCAGCAGCGTAGTACAGGGTGACTATGGCTACACCTTC. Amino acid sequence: CASSVVQGDYGYTF. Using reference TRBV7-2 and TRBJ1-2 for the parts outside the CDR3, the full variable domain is GAGVSQSPSNKVTEKGKDVELRCDPISGHTALYWYRQSLGQGLEFLIYFQGNSAPDKSGLPSDRFSAERTGGSVSTLTIQRTQQEDSAVYLCASSVVQGDYGYTFGSGTRLTVV.

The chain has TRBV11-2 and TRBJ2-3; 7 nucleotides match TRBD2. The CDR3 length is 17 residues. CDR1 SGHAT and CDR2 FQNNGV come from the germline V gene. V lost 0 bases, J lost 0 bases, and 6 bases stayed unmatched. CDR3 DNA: TGTGCCAGCAGCTTAGACTCTAGCGGTACTAGCACAGATACGCAGTATTTT. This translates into CASSLDSSGTSTDTQYF.

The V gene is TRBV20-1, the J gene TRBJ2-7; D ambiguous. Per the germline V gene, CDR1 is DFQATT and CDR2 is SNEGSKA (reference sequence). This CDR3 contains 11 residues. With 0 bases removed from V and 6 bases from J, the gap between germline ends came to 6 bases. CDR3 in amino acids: CSARDDLEQYF. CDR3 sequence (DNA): TGCAGTGCTAGAGACGATCTCGAGCAGTACTTC.

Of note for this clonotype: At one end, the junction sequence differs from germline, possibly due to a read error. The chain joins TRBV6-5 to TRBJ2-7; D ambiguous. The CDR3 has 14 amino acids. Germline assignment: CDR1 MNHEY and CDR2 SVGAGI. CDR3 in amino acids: CASSHSSVSYEQYF. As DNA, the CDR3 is TGTGCCAGCAGTCACTCGTCCGTTTCCTACGAGCAGTACTTC.

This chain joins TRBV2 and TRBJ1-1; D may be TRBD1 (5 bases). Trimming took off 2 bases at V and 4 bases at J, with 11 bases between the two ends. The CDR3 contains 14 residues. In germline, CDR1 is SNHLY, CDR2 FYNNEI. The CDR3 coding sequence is TGTGCCAGCAGTGAATCGGCAGGGCTCACTGAAGCTTTCTTT. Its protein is CASSESAGLTEAFF.